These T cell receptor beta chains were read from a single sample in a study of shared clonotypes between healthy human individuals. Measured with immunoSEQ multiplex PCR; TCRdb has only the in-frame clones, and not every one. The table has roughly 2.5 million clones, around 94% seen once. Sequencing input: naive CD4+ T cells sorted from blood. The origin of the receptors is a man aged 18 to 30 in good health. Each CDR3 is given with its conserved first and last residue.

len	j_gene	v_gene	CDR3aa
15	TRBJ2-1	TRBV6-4	CASSSGGAGNNEQFF
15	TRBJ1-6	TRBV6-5	CASSYGSSYNSPLHF
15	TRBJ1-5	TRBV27	CASSPLDGVGQPQHF
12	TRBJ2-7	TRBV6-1	CASLRQLYEQYF
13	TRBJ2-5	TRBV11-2	CASRSGTGVTQYF
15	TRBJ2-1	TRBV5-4	CASSSTGGAYNEQFF
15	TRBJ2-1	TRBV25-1	CASSGAGKAYNEQFF
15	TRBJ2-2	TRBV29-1	CSARLAGGFTGELFF
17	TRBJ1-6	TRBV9	CASSVSRDRPNNSPLHF
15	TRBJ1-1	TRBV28	CASSSPIGMNTEAFF
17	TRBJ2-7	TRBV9	CASSPGGLAGGNYEQYF
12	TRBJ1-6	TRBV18	CASNRVDSPLHF
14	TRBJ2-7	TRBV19	CASSIHTGSYEQYF
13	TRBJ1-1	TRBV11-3	CASSLSGKTEAFF
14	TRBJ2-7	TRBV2	CASTGGASYYEQYF
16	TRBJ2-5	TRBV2	CASSEFAAGSGETQYF
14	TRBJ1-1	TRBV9	CASSKTNWNTEAFF
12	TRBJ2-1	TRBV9	CASSRQGIEQFF
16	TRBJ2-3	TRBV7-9	CASSSPTGFFPDTQYF
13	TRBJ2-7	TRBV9	CASSVVPGREQYF